One T cell receptor (beta chain) is described in this entry. Its target is not known. The germline gene is not matched at one end of the junction; a read error may be the cause. The data stem from a study of regulatory T cells in long-lasting Graves disease. Looking at the study overall: Antithyroid drug intake by newly diagnosed Graves' patients had lasted under 3 months. General study results and limits: Lower TCR diversity characterized persistent Graves' patients relative to newly diagnosed patients.

Construction of TCR beta libraries relied on iRepertoire HTBI primers and on Arm-PCR targeting CDR3 regions. MiXCR, applied by TCRdb to the multiplex PCR reads, yields one record per CDR3 protein. There are roughly 530,000 distinct CDR3 sequences in the sample; about 16% occur only once, and roughly 25% lies in the top ten. Time point here: newly diagnosed GD, antithyroid drugs for less than 3 months. Researchers made the TCR library from RNA that was extracted from PBMCs. Germline V gene data show CDR1 as SGHDT and CDR2 as YYEEEE. The CDR3 extends over 16 amino acids. These data were likewise used in another study, on T cells in Graves' hyperthyroidism and ophthalmopathy. That paper notes: Within blood appeared most thyroid clonotypes that had expanded above 0.001.

The sequences come from peripheral blood mononuclear cells (PBMCs), collected at new diagnosis, from a patient treated with antithyroid drugs. The receptor was isolated from a woman aged 35-65 years with Graves disease. V is TRBV5-6 and J is TRBJ1-1, with 10 bases identical to TRBD1. The CDR3, as DNA: TGTGCCGGCAGCTGGGGGACAGGGGAGTGGGGTGGGCGAGCTTTCTTT. This encodes CAGSWGTGEWGGRAFF.